The subject of this entry is one T cell receptor beta chain. Its antigen is not identified. This sample is part of a study of OX40 agonist ivuxolimab in advanced cancers. Study-wide context: At doses from 0.01 to 10 mg/kg, patients were given intravenous ivuxolimab every 2 weeks. Findings and caveats of the study: Patients with a partial response at 0.1-3.0 mg/kg had among the lowest clonal expansion.

Using immunoSEQ multiplex PCR, the repertoire was profiled, and TCRdb retains in-frame clones only, with some absent. The repertoire holds tens of thousands of clones, with about 80% as singletons. Patients with a history of autoimmune disease or on systemic immunosuppression were excluded. At baseline, cycle 4 day 1, and cycle 7 day 1, blood was sampled. This CDR3 comprises 14 residues. Trimming removed 3 bases at V and 4 bases at J, with 7 bases between. Germline V gene data show CDR1 as MNHEY and CDR2 as SMNVEV (reference sequence). The chain uses TRBV27 and TRBJ1-6; D remains ambiguous. This TCR was recovered from an adult with an advanced solid tumor such as melanoma, head and neck, liver or kidney cancer. Sample: CD4+ or CD8+ T cells sorted from blood, taken in a trial of the OX40 agonist ivuxolimab. This CDR3 reads CASSLTSYNSPLHF. The CDR3 DNA reads TGTGCCAGCAGTTTGACCTCTTATAATTCACCCCTCCACTTT.